Only a few counts were recorded for the clone carrying this T cell receptor beta chain. What it binds is not known. The entry originates in a study of CD8+ T cells in alopecia areata. The germline gives CDR1 SGHDN, CDR2 FVKESK. This CDR3 is built from 19 residues. The V end was cut by 0 bases, the J end by 1 base, with 18 bases between. Cell sorting was applied to PBMCs, and CD4+ and CD8+ T cells were collected. General study results and limits: There were also resident alphabeta T cells of normal skin sequenced in scalp samples. Normal scalp showed lower clonality than lesional scalp, especially alopecia totalis/universalis.

Isolated RNA was reverse transcribed into cDNA used as the sequencing template. Clones were sequenced by immunoSEQ multiplex PCR, and TCRdb holds only the in-frame ones, with some missing. Of about 140,000 clones listed, 50% to 65% are singletons. The source material was CD4+ T cells sorted from blood. The genes are TRBV14 and TRBJ2-2; D may correspond to TRBD1 or TRBD2 (6 bases each). The sequence was collected from a human donor in good health. The CDR3 bases are TGTGCCAGCAGCCAAGAACACCCTGAGGGGGGAGGGAACACCGGGGAGCTGTTTTTT. Its translation: CASSQEHPEGGGNTGELFF.